A selection of T cell receptor beta chains follows, all from one sample in a study of shared clonotypes between healthy human individuals. The protocol was immunoSEQ multiplex PCR, while the TCRdb copy is restricted to in-frame clones and leaves out a portion. The sample consists of more than 2 million clones, approximately 92% of them appearing once. Input material: naive CD8+ T cells from PBMCs. These receptors were obtained from a man between 18 and 35 years old in good health. Some clones in this sample may be carry-over from other donors' samples. The CDR3 runs from the conserved cysteine through the conserved F or W. The order of the fields is D gene, V gene, clone size, J gene, CDR3 DNA, CDR3 protein. The D gene is left open where the match is weak. For some rows the clone size is stated as once, few or many, or as a class when expanded; others skip it.

D: -; V: TRBV15; size: -; J: TRBJ1-2; DNA: TGTGCCACCAGCCCGTCGACCTCAGGGGCGGGCGGCTACACCTTC; CDR3: CATSPSTSGAGGYTF
D: -; V: TRBV7-8; size: -; J: TRBJ2-1; DNA: TGTGCCAGCAGCTTACCGAGGCTAAACTCCTACAATGAGCAGTTCTTC; CDR3: CASSLPRLNSYNEQFF
D: -; V: TRBV5-1; size: -; J: TRBJ1-5; DNA: TGCGCCAGCAGCTTGGGCCCTACGACCGATCAGCCCCAGCATTTT; CDR3: CASSLGPTTDQPQHF
D: -; V: TRBV4-3; size: -; J: TRBJ2-3; DNA: TGCGCCAGCAGCCAAGATGGAGGTAGCGAAGGGGATACGCAGTATTTT; CDR3: CASSQDGGSEGDTQYF
D: -; V: TRBV5-1; size: once; J: TRBJ1-4; DNA: TGCGCCAGCAGCCCCCCGCTGGGGGCGGGAAAACTGTTTTTT; CDR3: CASSPPLGAGKLFF
D: -; V: TRBV29-1; size: -; J: TRBJ2-7; DNA: TGCAGCGTTGGGGGCGGGTACGAACCCTCCTACGAGCAGTACTTC; CDR3: CSVGGGYEPSYEQYF
D: -; V: TRBV25-1; size: -; J: TRBJ2-2; DNA: TGTGCCAGCACCTTGGTCACCGGGGAGCTGTTTTTT; CDR3: CASTLVTGELFF
D: TRBD1; V: TRBV27; size: -; J: TRBJ2-1; DNA: TGTGCCAGCATTGCCGGGACAGGGTCCTCCGGCTCCTACAATGAGCAGTTCTTC; CDR3: CASIAGTGSSGSYNEQFF
D: TRBD1; V: TRBV7-2; size: -; J: TRBJ2-7; DNA: TGTGCCAGCAGCGTTGACAGGGGGCAATCCTACGAGCAGTACTTC; CDR3: CASSVDRGQSYEQYF
D: -; V: TRBV28; size: -; J: TRBJ1-5; DNA: TGTGCCAGCAGTGTGACAGTCAATAGCAATCAGCCCCAGCATTTT; CDR3: CASSVTVNSNQPQHF
D: -; V: TRBV30; size: -; J: TRBJ1-5; DNA: TGTGCCTGGAGTGTATACAGCAATCAGCCCCAGCATTTT; CDR3: CAWSVYSNQPQHF
D: -; V: TRBV27; size: -; J: TRBJ2-7; DNA: TGTGCCAGCAGTTTATCGGTTGGGGAGGGGGAGAGCGAGCAGTACTTC; CDR3: CASSLSVGEGESEQYF
D: -; V: TRBV9; size: -; J: TRBJ2-7; DNA: TGTGCCAGCAGCAGGGAAACTCACTCCTACGAGCAGTACTTC; CDR3: CASSRETHSYEQYF
D: -; V: TRBV9; size: -; J: TRBJ2-7; DNA: TGTGCCAGCAGCGTAGACTGGGGGCGCGGCTACGAGCAGTACTTC; CDR3: CASSVDWGRGYEQYF
D: -; V: TRBV6-1; size: few; J: TRBJ1-1; DNA: TGTGCCAGCAGTGAAGTCGGGAAGAACACTGAAGCTTTCTTT; CDR3: CASSEVGKNTEAFF
D: TRBD1; V: TRBV2; size: -; J: TRBJ1-5; DNA: TGTGCCAGCAGTGAATGGGGGGGACAGGGGGTTCGGCCCCAGCATTTT; CDR3: CASSEWGGQGVRPQHF
D: -; V: TRBV28; size: -; J: TRBJ1-1; DNA: TGTGCCAGCAGCATGACAGATTGGCAGCCCGAAGCTTTCTTT; CDR3: CASSMTDWQPEAFF
D: TRBD2; V: TRBV7-3; size: -; J: TRBJ2-3; DNA: TGTGCCAGCAGCGTGACTAGCGGGAGCTTTGATACGCAGTATTTT; CDR3: CASSVTSGSFDTQYF
D: TRBD1; V: TRBV27; size: -; J: TRBJ1-5; DNA: TGTGCCAGCAGTTCCATGCCGGGACAGATCAATCAGCCCCAGCATTTT; CDR3: CASSSMPGQINQPQHF
D: -; V: TRBV27; size: -; J: TRBJ2-1; DNA: TGTGCCAGCAGTTTATCAGGGAATGAGCAGTTCTTC; CDR3: CASSLSGNEQFF
D: TRBD2; V: TRBV7-2; size: -; J: TRBJ2-3; DNA: TGTGCCAGCAGCACCCGAGGGACTAGCGGGAGGGCCGGAACAGATACGCAGTATTTT; CDR3: CASSTRGTSGRAGTDTQYF
D: TRBD1; V: TRBV10-3; size: -; J: TRBJ2-7; DNA: TGTGCCATCAGGATAACCGGGACAGCTACCTACGAGCAGTACTTC; CDR3: CAIRITGTATYEQYF
D: TRBD1; V: TRBV23-1; size: -; J: TRBJ1-5; DNA: TGCGCCAGCAGTCGAGACAGGGGATGGGAAGGCAATCAGCCCCAGCATTTT; CDR3: CASSRDRGWEGNQPQHF
D: -; V: TRBV5-1; size: -; J: TRBJ2-7; DNA: TGCGCCAGCAGCTTGCTGAGGGGGGAGAGCGGCGAGCAGTACTTC; CDR3: CASSLLRGESGEQYF
D: TRBD1; V: TRBV5-8; size: -; J: TRBJ1-5; DNA: TGTGCCAGCAGCCGACAGGGGAGGGTTCAGCCCCAGCATTTT; CDR3: CASSRQGRVQPQHF
D: TRBD1; V: TRBV27; size: -; J: TRBJ2-7; DNA: TGTGCCAGCAGACGGACAGGGAGAAACGACGAGCAGTACTTC; CDR3: CASRRTGRNDEQYF
D: TRBD2; V: TRBV10-3; size: -; J: TRBJ2-2; DNA: TGTGCCATCAGCACCGTAAGGGGACTAGCGGGAGTCGGAACCGGGGAGCTGTTTTTT; CDR3: CAISTVRGLAGVGTGELFF
D: -; V: TRBV30; size: -; J: TRBJ1-1; DNA: TGTGCCTGGAGTGTAGCTCGGGCCATGAACACTGAAGCTTTCTTT; CDR3: CAWSVARAMNTEAFF